What follows are 20 T cell receptor beta chains derived from one specimen sequenced in a study of human T cells and chemical hapten exposure. Time point denoted: pre-sensitization, week 0. Specified treatment: therapeutic diphenylcyclopropenone sensitization with weekly scalp DPC. One entry per CDR3 protein results from TCRdb running MiXCR on the RACE reads. Here the sample spans around 250,000 distinct CDR3 sequences, approximately 8.6% being singletons. Sequencing was performed on whole blood, taken in connection with sensitization to the hapten diphenylcyclopropenone (DPC). The origin of the receptors is a middle-aged woman with alopecia areata. Some clones in this sample may be carry-over from other donors' samples.

V usage is TRBV20-1 and J usage is TRBJ1-2; D might be TRBD1 (5 bases). V lost 6 bases and J lost 6, with 23 bases in between. The CDR3 totals 15 residues. Germline V gives CDR1 DFQATT, CDR2 SNEGSKA (reference sequence). In DNA, the CDR3 is TGCAGTGCCAATGGACTTCTTGTCTCGGGGGATGGCTACACCTTC. It encodes CSANGLLVSGDGYTF.

This clonotype was detected only a few times. The rearrangement links TRBV6-2 or TRBV6-3 to TRBJ1-4, with D unresolved. The CDR3 contains 14 residues. Trimming took 8 bases from V and 2 from J, leaving 12 bases between them. Germline V gives CDR1 MNHEY, CDR2 SVGEGT. CDR3 sequence (DNA): TGTGCCAGCGGCTACGTCGCGACTAATGAAAAACTGTTTTTT. Residues: CASGYVATNEKLFF.

This clonotype was seen a few times. The chain recombines TRBV24-1 with TRBJ2-1, with TRBD2 matching over 11 bases. The junction had 5 bases not matched to a gene; V was cut back by 2 bases and J by 3 bases. The CDR3 consists of 17 residues. Germline V gene data show CDR1 as KGHDR and CDR2 as SFDVKD. For the CDR3, the DNA is TGTGCCACCAGTGATTCTCTAGCGGGAGGCCTCTACAATGAGCAGTTCTTC. This translates into CATSDSLAGGLYNEQFF.

This clonotype showed up many times. This chain joins TRBV2 and TRBJ2-1, with 7 positions matching TRBD2. CDR1 and CDR2 from the germline V gene are SNHLY and FYNNEI. Trimming at V came to 6 bases and at J to 3 bases, leaving 2 bases not matched to a gene. This CDR3 contains 13 residues. The DNA for the CDR3 is TGTGCCAGCAGGCGGGAGCACTACAATGAGCAGTTCTTC. Its protein is CASRREHYNEQFF.

The CDR3 region has the DNA TGTGCCAGCAGCTTAGCGAGCCTTGGGGGGACCCAGTACTTC. Its protein product is CASSLASLGGTQYF. This chain uses TRBV7-2 with TRBJ2-5; D possibly matches TRBD1 or TRBD2 (5 bases each). The germline V gene encodes CDR1 SGHTA and CDR2 FQGNSA. V was clipped by 0 bases and J by 7 bases, with 12 bases between them. CDR3 length equals 14 residues.

This clonotype has more than one count but fewer than ten. The chain combines TRBV7-9 with TRBJ2-6, with D uncertain. The CDR3 spans 13 residues. Germline CDR1 and CDR2: SEHNR and FQNEAQ (reference sequence). The V and J ends lost 5 bases and 7 bases respectively, with 9 bases between them. The CDR3 coding sequence is TGTGCCAGCAGCCCCCGGAGTGCCAACGTCCTGACTTTC. Translating gives CASSPRSANVLTF.

This clonotype came up many times. This sequence joins TRBV15 and TRBJ1-4; a weak D match, TRBD1 (6 bases). Trimming removed 0 bases at V and 6 bases at J, with 11 bases between. This CDR3 is 15 amino acids long. CDR1 and CDR2 from the germline V gene are LNHNV and YYDKDF (reference sequence). The chain's CDR3 is CATSRDGQPDEKLFF. CDR3 nucleotide sequence: TGTGCCACCAGCAGAGACGGACAGCCCGATGAAAAACTGTTTTTT. The full variable domain, with the rest looked up from reference TRBV15 and TRBJ1-4, is DAMVIQNPRYQVTQFGKPVTLSCSQTLNHNVMYWYQQKSSQAPKLLFHYYDKDFNNEADTPDNFQSRRPNTSFCFLDIRSPGLGDTAMYLCATSRDGQPDEKLFFGSGTQLSVL.

V usage is TRBV7-8 and J usage is TRBJ2-7, with 9 bases lining up with TRBD2. Germline CDR1 SGHVS, CDR2 FQNEAQ. V trimming: 5 bases; J trimming: 0 bases; junction bases outside the gene matches: 8. There are 16 residues in the CDR3. The CDR3 reads CASSPPSGTVSYEQYF. The CDR3 DNA reads TGTGCCAGCAGCCCCCCTAGCGGGACAGTCTCCTACGAGCAGTACTTC.

Many counts were recorded for this clonotype. The rearrangement joins TRBV6-2 or TRBV6-3 to TRBJ1-3; no clear D. V was trimmed by 2 bases and J by 4 bases, leaving 21 bases between them. In germline, CDR1 is MNHEY, CDR2 SVGEGT. The CDR3 has 18 amino acids. The CDR3 loop is CASSYSLATPFSGNTIYF. The CDR3 coding sequence is TGTGCCAGCAGTTACAGTCTCGCGACCCCTTTCTCCGGAAACACCATATATTTT.

This clonotype was counted between two and nine times. The chain is built from TRBV2 and TRBJ1-1, with a possible D match to TRBD1 (6 bases). V shed 4 bases and J shed 7 bases, with 19 bases lying between them. Germline V gene data show CDR1 as SNHLY and CDR2 as FYNNEI. This CDR3 region has 15 residues. The CDR3 coding sequence is TGTGCCAGCAGTGCCTTACAGGGTCAACAAGGTGAAGCTTTCTTT. Protein sequence: CASSALQGQQGEAFF.

This clonotype showed up just a few times. The V and J genes are TRBV5-1 and TRBJ2-6, with 7 bases that match TRBD1. With V trimmed by 1 base and J by 0 bases, 4 bases remained unmatched. Germline CDR1 reads SGHRS; CDR2 reads YFSETQ. This CDR3 spans 17 amino acids. The CDR3 nucleotides are TGCGCCAGCAGCTTGTGGGCAGGGGGCTCTGGGGCCAACGTCCTGACTTTC. This translates into CASSLWAGGSGANVLTF.

A few counts support this clonotype. V and J are TRBV5-5 and TRBJ2-7; D may match TRBD1 or TRBD2 (5 bases each). The length of the CDR3 is 14 residues. Trimming removed 0 bases at V and 2 bases at J, with 9 bases between. Per germline, CDR1 SGHKS and CDR2 YYEKEE (reference sequence). Here the CDR3 DNA reads TGTGCCAGCAGCTTGGGGGGACCGACCTACGAGCAGTACTTC. Protein: CASSLGGPTYEQYF.

The V gene is TRBV11-2, the J gene TRBJ2-4, with a possible D match to TRBD2 (5 bases). This CDR3 region has 15 residues. Trimming removed 3 bases from V and 2 bases from J, with 11 bases in between. Germline-derived CDR1 and CDR2 are SGHAT and FQNNGV. The CDR3 sequence is CASSLGSGTKNIQYF. CDR3 sequence (DNA): TGTGCCAGCAGCTTGGGCTCCGGGACCAAAAACATTCAGTACTTC.

This clonotype was seen a handful of times. V usage is TRBV10-3 and J usage is TRBJ2-3, with D possibly matching TRBD2 (6 bases). Deletions cut 0 bases from V and 2 bases from J, with 9 bases between. This CDR3 region has 15 residues. Germline CDR1 and CDR2: ENHRY and SYGVKD. The CDR3 sequence is CAISESGGNTDTQYF. The CDR3, as DNA: TGTGCCATCAGTGAGTCGGGGGGTAACACAGATACGCAGTATTTT.

Many counts were recorded for this clonotype. The V and J genes are TRBV5-1 and TRBJ2-2; D remains unclear. The CDR3 is made up of 14 amino acids. The germline gives CDR1 SGHRS, CDR2 YFSETQ. Trimming shortened V by 0 bases and J by 0 bases, and 3 bases separated the two germline ends. CDR3 loop: CASSLAPNTGELFF. As DNA, the CDR3 is TGCGCCAGCAGCTTGGCCCCGAACACCGGGGAGCTGTTTTTT.

Comment on this clonotype: The germline gene is not matched at one end of the junction; a read error may be the cause. The V gene is TRBV18, the J gene TRBJ2-5, with 8 bases aligning to TRBD1. Germline CDR1 is KGHSH and CDR2 is LQKENI. The CDR3 extends over 14 amino acids. The CDR3 bases are TGTGCCAACTCACCCGGACAGGGCCAAGAGACCCAGTACTTC. Amino acids: CANSPGQGQETQYF.

The V and J genes are TRBV20-1 and TRBJ2-3; D is unclear. Germline CDR1 is DFQATT and CDR2 is SNEGSKA (reference sequence). There are 13 residues in the CDR3. V lost 3 bases, J lost 4 bases, and 11 bases lay in between. CDR3 sequence (DNA): TGCAGTGCTAGTGGGCCAGGAGCAGATACGCAGTATTTT. This gives the protein CSASGPGADTQYF.

This clonotype has only a few counts. The J gene is TRBJ1-1, the V gene TRBV7-9, with D hard to call. The CDR3 consists of 15 residues. From germline, CDR1 is SEHNR and CDR2 FQNEAQ (reference sequence). Trimming left V 1 base short and J 1 base short, with 10 bases between. The CDR3 loop is CASSLGNRPNTEAFF. The CDR3 region has the DNA TGTGCCAGCAGCTTAGGGAACAGACCGAACACTGAAGCTTTCTTT.

This clonotype was found a few times. The chain uses TRBV20-1 and TRBJ1-2; TRBD1 is a possible D gene (5 bases). Germline assignment: CDR1 DFQATT and CDR2 SNEGSKA (reference sequence). The CDR3 totals 14 residues. Trimming stripped 1 base from V and 3 bases from J, with 12 bases between. In DNA form, the CDR3 reads TGCAGTGCTAGAGGGGGCAGGGTGGACTATGGCTACACCTTC. Its protein is CSARGGRVDYGYTF.

This clonotype was seen ten or more times. The V call is TRBV28, the J call TRBJ2-7; the D gene could be TRBD1 or TRBD2 (5 bases each). Germline CDR1 MDHEN, CDR2 SYDVKM. The CDR3 spans 16 residues. V was shortened by 5 bases and J by 5 bases, with 22 bases between the two germline ends. CDR3 nucleotide sequence: TGTGCCAGCAGTCAGGATGTCGGGACGCTTACTAACGAGCAGTACTTC. This sequence encodes CASSQDVGTLTNEQYF.